These T cell receptor beta chains were read from a single sample in a study of OX40 agonist ivuxolimab in advanced cancers. Sequencing was performed with immunoSEQ multiplex PCR; in TCRdb, only in-frame clones are kept and a portion is missing. The table has about 57,000 clones, about 83% seen once; the top ten hold over 3%. This material consisted of CD4+ or CD8+ T cells sorted from blood, taken in a trial of the OX40 agonist ivuxolimab. The receptor source for this set is an adult with an advanced solid tumor such as melanoma, head and neck, liver or kidney cancer. CDR3s leave out the opening cysteine and the closing phenylalanine or tryptophan. Where a row states a size, it is once, few, many or the class of an expanded clone; other rows omit it.

cdr3_length: 16; v_call: TRBV25-1; clone_size: .; cdr3_aa: TSSEGPGQGGYAGELF
cdr3_length: 11; v_call: TRBV7-3; clone_size: .; cdr3_aa: ASSLEREGTQY
cdr3_length: 12; v_call: TRBV29-1; clone_size: .; cdr3_aa: SVETGTTNEKLF
cdr3_length: 13; v_call: TRBV5-1; clone_size: .; cdr3_aa: ASSADSPTNEKLF
cdr3_length: 13; v_call: TRBV6-6; clone_size: few; cdr3_aa: ASSQLERVGETQY
cdr3_length: 16; v_call: TRBV11-2; clone_size: .; cdr3_aa: ASSLVYSGTGFTYEQY
cdr3_length: 11; v_call: TRBV5-1; clone_size: .; cdr3_aa: ASRAGRSTEAF
cdr3_length: 14; v_call: TRBV2; clone_size: .; cdr3_aa: ASSGKKQTTPYEQY
cdr3_length: 14; v_call: TRBV19; clone_size: .; cdr3_aa: ASSMRWSEGTDTQY
cdr3_length: 13; v_call: TRBV6-5; clone_size: .; cdr3_aa: ASSRIDRLNTEAF
cdr3_length: 12; v_call: TRBV29-1; clone_size: .; cdr3_aa: SVRVSPGSYEQY
cdr3_length: 16; v_call: TRBV18; clone_size: .; cdr3_aa: ASSPGVGGTGIYDGYT
cdr3_length: 12; v_call: TRBV7-9; clone_size: .; cdr3_aa: ASSPGTGIGEAF
cdr3_length: 13; v_call: TRBV4-1; clone_size: few; cdr3_aa: ASSRQQGTNEKLF
cdr3_length: 15; v_call: TRBV7-9; clone_size: .; cdr3_aa: ASPGTADYLSGNTIY
cdr3_length: 13; v_call: TRBV19; clone_size: .; cdr3_aa: ASSLLGQGDYGYT
cdr3_length: 11; v_call: TRBV10-3; clone_size: .; cdr3_aa: AISTGMNTEAF
cdr3_length: 17; v_call: TRBV18; clone_size: .; cdr3_aa: ASSRTWTGTPGLDTEAF
cdr3_length: 10; v_call: TRBV2; clone_size: .; cdr3_aa: ASSPVGPRAF
cdr3_length: 13; v_call: TRBV10-3; clone_size: .; cdr3_aa: AISAGLAETDTQY
cdr3_length: 12; v_call: TRBV19; clone_size: once; cdr3_aa: ASSIGRAYNEQF
cdr3_length: 14; v_call: TRBV6-6; clone_size: once; cdr3_aa: ASSRPGTGSGTEAF
cdr3_length: 14; v_call: TRBV14; clone_size: once; cdr3_aa: ASSQGHRGFGETQY
cdr3_length: 12; v_call: TRBV2; clone_size: .; cdr3_aa: ASARRDLNQPQH
cdr3_length: 12; v_call: TRBV2; clone_size: .; cdr3_aa: ASRRDSPNTEAF
cdr3_length: 13; v_call: TRBV27; clone_size: .; cdr3_aa: ASSLLGQSNYGYT
cdr3_length: 12; v_call: TRBV10-2; clone_size: .; cdr3_aa: ASSRDTGETEAF
cdr3_length: 14; v_call: TRBV7-9; clone_size: many; cdr3_aa: ASSLGLAGVSDTQY
cdr3_length: 12; v_call: TRBV5-1; clone_size: .; cdr3_aa: ASSLEDFTDTQY
cdr3_length: 11; v_call: TRBV7-3; clone_size: .; cdr3_aa: ASSLTGYNEQF
cdr3_length: 11; v_call: TRBV6-1; clone_size: .; cdr3_aa: ASATNSGNTIY
cdr3_length: 12; v_call: TRBV5-1; clone_size: .; cdr3_aa: ASSLQGAGNTIY
cdr3_length: 16; v_call: TRBV19; clone_size: .; cdr3_aa: ATIYSGRGLQTPYEQY
cdr3_length: 14; v_call: TRBV7-2; clone_size: once; cdr3_aa: ASSLESRTRTNEQF
cdr3_length: 13; v_call: TRBV6-6; clone_size: .; cdr3_aa: ASSYQGLPSQPQH